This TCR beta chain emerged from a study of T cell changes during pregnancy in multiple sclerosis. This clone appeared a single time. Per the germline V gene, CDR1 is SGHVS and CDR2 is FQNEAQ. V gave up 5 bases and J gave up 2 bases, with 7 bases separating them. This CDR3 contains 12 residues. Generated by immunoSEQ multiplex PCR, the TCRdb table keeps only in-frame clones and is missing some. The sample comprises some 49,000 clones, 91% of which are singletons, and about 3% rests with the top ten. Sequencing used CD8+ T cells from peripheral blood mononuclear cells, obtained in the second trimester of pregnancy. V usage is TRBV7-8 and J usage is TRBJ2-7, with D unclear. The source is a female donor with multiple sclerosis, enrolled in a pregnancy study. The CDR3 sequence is CASSPGAYEQYF. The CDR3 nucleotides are TGTGCCAGCAGCCCCGGTGCCTACGAGCAGTACTTC.